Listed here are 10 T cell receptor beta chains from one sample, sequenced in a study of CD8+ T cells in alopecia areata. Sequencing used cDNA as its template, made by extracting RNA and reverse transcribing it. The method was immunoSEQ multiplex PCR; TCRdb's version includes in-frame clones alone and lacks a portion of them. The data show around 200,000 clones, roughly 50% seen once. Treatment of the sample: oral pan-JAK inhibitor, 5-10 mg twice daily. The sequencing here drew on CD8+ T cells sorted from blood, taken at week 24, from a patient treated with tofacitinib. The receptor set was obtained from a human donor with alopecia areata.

CDR3 coding DNA: TGTGCCAGCAGCTTAGCCACACAGGGGGAAAAAAACTATGGCTACACCTTC. This sequence encodes CASSLATQGEKNYGYTF. The V call is TRBV7-9, the J call TRBJ1-2; TRBD1 aligns across 8 bases. The CDR3 is 17 amino acids. Germline V lookup: CDR1 SEHNR, CDR2 FQNEAQ (reference sequence). Trimming at V came to 0 bases and at J to 2 bases, leaving 8 bases not matched to a gene.

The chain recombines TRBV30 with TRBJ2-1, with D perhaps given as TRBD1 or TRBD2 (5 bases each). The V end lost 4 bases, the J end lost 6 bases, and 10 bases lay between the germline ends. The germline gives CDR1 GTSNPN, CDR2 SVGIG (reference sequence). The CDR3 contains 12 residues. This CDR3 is CAWNGGTNEQFF. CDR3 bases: TGTGCCTGGAATGGGGGTACCAATGAGCAGTTCTTC.

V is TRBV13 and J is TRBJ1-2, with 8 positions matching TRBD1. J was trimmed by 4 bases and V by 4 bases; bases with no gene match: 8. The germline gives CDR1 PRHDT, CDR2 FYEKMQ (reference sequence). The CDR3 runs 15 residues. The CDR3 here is CASSSSTGGAYGYTF. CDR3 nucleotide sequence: TGTGCCAGCAGCTCAAGTACAGGGGGGGCCTATGGCTACACCTTC.

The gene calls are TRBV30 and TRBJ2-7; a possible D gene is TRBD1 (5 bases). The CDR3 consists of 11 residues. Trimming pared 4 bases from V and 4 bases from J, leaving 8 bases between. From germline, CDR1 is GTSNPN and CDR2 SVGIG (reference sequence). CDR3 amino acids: CAWNQGYEQYF. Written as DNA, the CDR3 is TGTGCCTGGAACCAGGGATACGAGCAGTACTTC.

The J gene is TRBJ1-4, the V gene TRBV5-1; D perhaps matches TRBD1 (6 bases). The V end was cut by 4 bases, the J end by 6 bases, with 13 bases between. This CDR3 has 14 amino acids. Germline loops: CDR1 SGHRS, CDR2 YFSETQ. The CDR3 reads CASSPTGLDEKLFF. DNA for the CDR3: TGCGCCAGCAGCCCGACAGGACTAGATGAAAAACTGTTTTTT.

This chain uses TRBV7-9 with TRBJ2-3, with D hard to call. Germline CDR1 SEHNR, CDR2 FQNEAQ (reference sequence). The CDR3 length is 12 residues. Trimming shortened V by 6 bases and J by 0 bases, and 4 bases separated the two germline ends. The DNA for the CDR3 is TGTGCCAGCAGGCCTAGCACAGATACGCAGTATTTT. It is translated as CASRPSTDTQYF.

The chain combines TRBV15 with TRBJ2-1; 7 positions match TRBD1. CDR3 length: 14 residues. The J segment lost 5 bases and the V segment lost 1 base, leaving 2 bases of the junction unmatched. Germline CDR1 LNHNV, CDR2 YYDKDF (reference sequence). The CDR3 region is CATSRVGQDNEQFF. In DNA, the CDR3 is TGTGCCACCAGCAGAGTTGGACAGGACAATGAGCAGTTCTTC.

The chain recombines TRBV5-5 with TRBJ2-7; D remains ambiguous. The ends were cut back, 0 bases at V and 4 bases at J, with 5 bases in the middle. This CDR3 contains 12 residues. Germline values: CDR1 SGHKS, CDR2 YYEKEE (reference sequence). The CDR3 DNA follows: TGTGCCAGCAGCTTGGGAACGTACGAGCAGTACTTC. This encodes CASSLGTYEQYF.

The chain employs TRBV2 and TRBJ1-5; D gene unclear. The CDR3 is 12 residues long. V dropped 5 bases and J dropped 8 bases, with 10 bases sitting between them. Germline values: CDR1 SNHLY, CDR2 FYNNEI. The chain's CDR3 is CASSSGREPQHF. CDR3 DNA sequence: TGTGCCAGCAGTTCCGGGAGGGAGCCCCAGCATTTT.

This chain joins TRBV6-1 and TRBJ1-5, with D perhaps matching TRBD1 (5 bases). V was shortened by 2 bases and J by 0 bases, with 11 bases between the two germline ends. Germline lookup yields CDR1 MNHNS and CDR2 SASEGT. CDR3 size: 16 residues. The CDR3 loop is CASSEWGETSNQPQHF. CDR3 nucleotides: TGTGCCAGCAGTGAATGGGGGGAGACTAGCAATCAGCCCCAGCATTTT.